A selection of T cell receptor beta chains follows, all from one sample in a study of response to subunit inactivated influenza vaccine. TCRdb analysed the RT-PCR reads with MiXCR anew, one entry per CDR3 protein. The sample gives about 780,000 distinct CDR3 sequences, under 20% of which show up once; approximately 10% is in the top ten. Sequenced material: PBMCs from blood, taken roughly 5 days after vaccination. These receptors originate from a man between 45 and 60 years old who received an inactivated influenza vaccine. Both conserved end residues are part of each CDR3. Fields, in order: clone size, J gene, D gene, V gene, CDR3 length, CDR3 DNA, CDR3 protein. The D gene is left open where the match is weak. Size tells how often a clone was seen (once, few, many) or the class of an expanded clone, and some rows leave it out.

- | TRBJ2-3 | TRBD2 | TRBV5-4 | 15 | TGTGCCAGCAGTTTTCACGGGGGGAGCACAGATACGCAGTATTTT | CASSFHGGSTDTQYF
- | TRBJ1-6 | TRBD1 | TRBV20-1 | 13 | TGCAGTGCTAAGGGACAGTCGTTGAATCCCCTCCACTTT | CSAKGQSLNPLHF
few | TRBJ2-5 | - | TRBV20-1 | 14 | TGCAGTGCTATTTTTCCGGGGGAACAAGAGACCCAGTACTTC | CSAIFPGEQETQYF
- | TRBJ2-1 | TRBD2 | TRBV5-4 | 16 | TGTGCCAGCAGCCGCCTGGGACTAGCGGGGGACAATGAGCAGTTCTTC | CASSRLGLAGDNEQFF
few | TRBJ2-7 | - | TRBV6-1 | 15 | TGTGCCAGCAGTCCCGAAAGAGCGAGACACTACGAGCAGTACTTC | CASSPERARHYEQYF
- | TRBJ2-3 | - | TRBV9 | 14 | TGTGCCAGCAGCGTAACGCGTGGCACAGATACGCAGTATTTT | CASSVTRGTDTQYF
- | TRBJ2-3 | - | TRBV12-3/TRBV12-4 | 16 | TGTGCCAGCAGAAAGGGGGAGGGGGCTAGCACAGATACGCAGTATTTT | CASRKGEGASTDTQYF
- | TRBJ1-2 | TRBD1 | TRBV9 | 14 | TGTGCCAGCAGCGTATTCGACAGGGGTGGCGGCTACACCTTC | CASSVFDRGGGYTF
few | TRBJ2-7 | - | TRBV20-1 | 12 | TGCAGTGCGGAACGACTAGGCTACGAGCAGTACTTC | CSAERLGYEQYF
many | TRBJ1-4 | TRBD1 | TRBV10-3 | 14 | TGTGCCACCGGATCCGGGACAGGGGATGAAAAACTGTTTTTT | CATGSGTGDEKLFF
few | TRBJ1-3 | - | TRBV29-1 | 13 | TGCAGCGTTGAAAGTTTCTCTGGAAACACCATATATTTT | CSVESFSGNTIYF
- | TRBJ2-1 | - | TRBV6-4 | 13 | TGTGCCAGCAGTGACTCATGGGGGAATGAGCAGTTCTTC | CASSDSWGNEQFF
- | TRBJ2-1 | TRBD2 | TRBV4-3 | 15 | TGCGCCAGCAGCCAGGAAGGACTAGCGGGACACGAGCAGTTCTTC | CASSQEGLAGHEQFF
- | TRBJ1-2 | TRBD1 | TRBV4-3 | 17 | TGCGCCAGCAGCCAAGATGTGGGGACAGGGGTTAACTATGGCTACACCTTC | CASSQDVGTGVNYGYTF
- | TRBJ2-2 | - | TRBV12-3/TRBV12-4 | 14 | TGTGCCAGCAACCCGGGGTCAAACACCGGGGAGCTGTTTTTT | CASNPGSNTGELFF
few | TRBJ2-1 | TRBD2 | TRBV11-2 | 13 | TGTGCCAGCAGCCCATCTGGCGGGAGGGCTACGCTCTTC | CASSPSGGRATLF